The TCR beta chain under discussion was sequenced for a study of blood T cell repertoires in COVID-19. Study information: Sources were T cells, B-cell-depleted T cells, or PBMCs; the material itself was cDNA or gDNA.

Measured with immunoSEQ multiplex PCR; TCRdb has only the in-frame clones, and not every one. This table holds about 150,000 clones, more than 75% found once. CDR1 and CDR2 from the germline V gene are SGHAT and FQNNGV. The CDR3 is 15 amino acids. Trimming shortened V by 5 bases and J by 5 bases, and 15 bases separated the two germline ends. The sequenced sample consisted of peripheral blood. The chain links TRBV11-2 to TRBJ2-2; tentatively, D is TRBD2 (5 bases). This clonotype was obtained from a man aged 55 to 70 who had recovered from COVID-19. CDR3 in amino acids: CASSPSGARTGELFF. The CDR3 bases are TGTGCCAGCAGCCCGAGCGGAGCGAGAACCGGGGAGCTGTTTTTT. The full variable domain, its missing parts supplied by reference TRBV11-2 and TRBJ2-2, is EAGVAQSPRYKIIEKRQSVAFWCNPISGHATLYWYQQILGQGPKLLIQFQNNGVVDDSQLPKDRFSAERLKGVDSTLKIQPAKLEDSAVYLCASSPSGARTGELFFGEGSRLTVL.